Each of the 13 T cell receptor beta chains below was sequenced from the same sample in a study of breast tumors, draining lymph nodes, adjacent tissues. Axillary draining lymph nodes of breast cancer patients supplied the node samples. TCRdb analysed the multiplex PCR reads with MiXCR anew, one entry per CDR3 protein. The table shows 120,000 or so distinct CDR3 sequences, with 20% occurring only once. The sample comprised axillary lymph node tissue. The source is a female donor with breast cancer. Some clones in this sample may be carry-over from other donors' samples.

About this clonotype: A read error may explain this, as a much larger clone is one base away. Here the CDR3 DNA reads TGTGCCAGCAGCTTGCAGGGTAATACTGAAAAACTGTTTTTT. Translation: CASSLQGNTEKLFF. This chain joins TRBV5-4 and TRBJ1-4; TRBD1 is a possible D gene (5 bases). Germline lookup yields CDR1 SGHNT and CDR2 YYREEE (reference sequence). This CDR3 has 14 amino acids. V lost 1 base, J lost 7 bases, and 11 bases lay in between.

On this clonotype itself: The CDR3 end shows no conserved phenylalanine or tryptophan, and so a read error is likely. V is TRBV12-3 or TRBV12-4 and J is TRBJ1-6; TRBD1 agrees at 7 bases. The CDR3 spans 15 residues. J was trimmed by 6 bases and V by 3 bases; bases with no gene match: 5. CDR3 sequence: CASSFLQGGNSPLHC. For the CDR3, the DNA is TGTGCCAGCAGTTTTTTGCAGGGGGGTAATTCACCCCTCCACTGT.

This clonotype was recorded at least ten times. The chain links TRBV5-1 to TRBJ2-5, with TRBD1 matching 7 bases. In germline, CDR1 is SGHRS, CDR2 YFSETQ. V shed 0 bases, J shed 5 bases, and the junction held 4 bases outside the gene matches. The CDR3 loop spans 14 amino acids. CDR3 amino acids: CASSLAGTAETQYF. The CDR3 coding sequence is TGCGCCAGCAGCTTGGCCGGGACAGCGGAGACCCAGTACTTC.

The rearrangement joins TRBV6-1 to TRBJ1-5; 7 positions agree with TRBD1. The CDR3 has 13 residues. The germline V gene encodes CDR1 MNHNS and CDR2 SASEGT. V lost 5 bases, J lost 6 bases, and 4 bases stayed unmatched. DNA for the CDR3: TGTGCCAGCAGTCTATACAGGGGTCAGCCCCAGCATTTT. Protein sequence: CASSLYRGQPQHF.

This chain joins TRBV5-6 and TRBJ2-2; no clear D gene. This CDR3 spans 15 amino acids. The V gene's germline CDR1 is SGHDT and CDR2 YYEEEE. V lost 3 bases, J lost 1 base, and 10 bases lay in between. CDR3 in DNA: TGTGCCAGCAGCTCACTCCAAGGGAACACCGGGGAGCTGTTTTTT. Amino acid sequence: CASSSLQGNTGELFF.

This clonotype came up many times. In DNA form, the CDR3 reads TGTGCCAGCAGCTGGCGTGGGGGGACAGGAAAAAACAATGAGCAGTTCTTC. Its translation is CASSWRGGTGKNNEQFF. The gene calls are TRBV13 and TRBJ2-1; 8 bases fit TRBD1. The CDR3 has 17 residues. Germline-derived CDR1 and CDR2 are PRHDT and FYEKMQ (reference sequence). Trimming took 4 bases from V and 5 from J; bases not matched to a gene: 13.

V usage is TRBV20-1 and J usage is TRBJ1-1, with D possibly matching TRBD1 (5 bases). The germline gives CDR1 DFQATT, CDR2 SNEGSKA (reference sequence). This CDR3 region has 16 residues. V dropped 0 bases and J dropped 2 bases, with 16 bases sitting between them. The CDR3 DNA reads TGCAGTGCTAGAGATCCGCATTTCCAGGGTAACACTGAAGCTTTCTTT. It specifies CSARDPHFQGNTEAFF.

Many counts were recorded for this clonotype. CDR3 in DNA: TGTGCCGTGATCGGGACAGGGGGCGTAAACACCATATATTTT. Its translation is CAVIGTGGVNTIYF. The V and J genes are TRBV6-1 and TRBJ1-3; 12 bases are a match to TRBD1. Trimming cost V 11 bases and J 6 bases; bases outside gene matches: 8. Germline V gene data show CDR1 as MNHNS and CDR2 as SASEGT. There are 14 residues in the CDR3.

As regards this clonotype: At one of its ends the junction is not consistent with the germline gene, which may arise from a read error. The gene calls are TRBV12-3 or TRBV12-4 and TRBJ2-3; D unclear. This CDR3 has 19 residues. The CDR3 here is CACTTKALRPPLSTDTQYF. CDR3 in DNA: TGCGCCTGCACCACGAAGGCCCTCCGACCACCACTTAGCACAGATACGCAGTATTTT.

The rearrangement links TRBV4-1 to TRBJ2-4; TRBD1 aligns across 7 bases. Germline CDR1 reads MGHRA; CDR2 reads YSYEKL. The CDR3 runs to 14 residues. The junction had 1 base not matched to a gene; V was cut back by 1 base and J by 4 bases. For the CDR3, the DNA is TGCGCCAGCAGCCAAGGACAGGGAAAAAACATTCAGTACTTC. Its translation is CASSQGQGKNIQYF.

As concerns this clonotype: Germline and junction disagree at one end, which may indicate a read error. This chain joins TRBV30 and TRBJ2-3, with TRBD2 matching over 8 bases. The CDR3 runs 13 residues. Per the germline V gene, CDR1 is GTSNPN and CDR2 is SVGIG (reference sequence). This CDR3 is CAWGVSGVDTQYF. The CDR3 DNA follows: TGTGCCTGGGGTGTTAGCGGGGTTGATACGCAGTATTTT.

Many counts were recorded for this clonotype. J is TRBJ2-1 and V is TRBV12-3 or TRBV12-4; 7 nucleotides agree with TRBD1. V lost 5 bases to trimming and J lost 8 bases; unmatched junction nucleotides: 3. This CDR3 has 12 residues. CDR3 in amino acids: CASSPTGDEQFF. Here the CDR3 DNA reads TGTGCCAGCAGTCCTACAGGGGATGAGCAGTTCTTC.

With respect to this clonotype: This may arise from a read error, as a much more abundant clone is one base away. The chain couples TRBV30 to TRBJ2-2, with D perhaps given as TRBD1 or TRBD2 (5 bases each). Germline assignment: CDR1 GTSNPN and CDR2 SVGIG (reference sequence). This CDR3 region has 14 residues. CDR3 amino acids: CAWSVDVGVGELLF. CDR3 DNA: TGTGCCTGGAGTGTCGATGTAGGGGTCGGGGAGCTGCTTTTT.